Each of the 21 T cell receptor beta chains below was sequenced from the same sample in a study of cytomegalovirus exposure and HLA in healthy donors. 60 Vbeta and 13 Jbeta primers were used in PCR. The table came from immunoSEQ multiplex PCR; TCRdb's copy has only in-frame clones and leaves some out. The sample yields tens of thousands of clones, just over 70% seen once. Sample: PBMCs. The receptor set was obtained from a man aged 55 to 70 in good health and CMV-seropositive.

The chain is built from TRBV27 and TRBJ2-2, with 7 bases aligning to TRBD1. Germline CDR1 and CDR2: MNHEY and SMNVEV (reference sequence). The CDR3 runs to 20 residues. Germline trimming cut 5 bases from V and 0 bases from J; bases unmatched to any gene: 18. Written as DNA, the CDR3 is TGTGCCAGCAGTCTCAGTATCCGGGACAGCGGACGAGCGAACACCGGGGAGCTGTTTTTT. Translating gives CASSLSIRDSGRANTGELFF.

V is TRBV10-1 and J is TRBJ2-5, with 7 bases matching TRBD1. There are 15 residues in the CDR3. Germline loops: CDR1 WNHNN, CDR2 SYGVQD (reference sequence). V gave up 3 bases and J gave up 0 bases; unmatched junction bases: 4. As DNA, the CDR3 is TGCGCCAGCAGTGAAGGGGACAGCAACCAAGAGACCCAGTACTTC. Translated: CASSEGDSNQETQYF.

The chain links TRBV5-1 to TRBJ2-7; D gene unclear. The CDR3 has 12 residues. V was clipped by 0 bases and J by 4 bases, with 5 bases between them. Germline V gives CDR1 SGHRS, CDR2 YFSETQ. This CDR3 is CASSLGAYEQYF. The CDR3 DNA follows: TGCGCCAGCAGCTTGGGTGCGTACGAGCAGTACTTC.

The rearrangement uses TRBV13 and TRBJ1-2, with D perhaps matching TRBD1 (6 bases). Per the germline V gene, CDR1 is PRHDT and CDR2 is FYEKMQ (reference sequence). This CDR3 has 12 amino acids. V was shortened by 2 bases and J by 6 bases, with 7 bases between the two germline ends. The CDR3 DNA is TGTGCCAGCAGCTTACGACAGGATGGCTACACCTTC. Its protein product is CASSLRQDGYTF. Looking up the rest from reference TRBV13 and TRBJ1-2 gives the full variable domain: AAGVIQSPRHLIKEKRETATLKCYPIPRHDTVYWYQQGPGQDPQFLISFYEKMQSDKGSIPDRFSAQQFSDYHSELNMSSLELGDSALYFCASSLRQDGYTFGSGTRLTVV.

This clone was seen once. V and J are TRBV5-1 and TRBJ1-1; D gene unclear. This CDR3 contains 15 residues. In germline, CDR1 is SGHRS, CDR2 YFSETQ. V was trimmed by 0 bases and J by 1 base, leaving 10 bases between them. Written as DNA, the CDR3 is TGCGCCAGCAGCTTGGCGGGGTCGGGGAACACTGAAGCTTTCTTT. Translated: CASSLAGSGNTEAFF.

The rearrangement links TRBV27 to TRBJ2-1; 8 bases align to TRBD1. CDR1 is MNHEY, CDR2 SMNVEV, per germline (reference sequence). This CDR3 has 14 residues. V lost 7 bases and J lost 8; bases outside the gene matches: 10. CDR3 coding DNA: TGTGCCAGCATGCCGGGACAGGATATTCATGAGCAGTTCTTC. Amino acid sequence: CASMPGQDIHEQFF.

This clone turned up a few times. At one boundary the junction diverges from the germline segment, which might be a read error. The chain employs TRBV14 and TRBJ2-1, with TRBD1 matching 11 bases. The CDR3 sequence is 14 residues long. Per germline, CDR1 SGHDN and CDR2 FVKESK. Here the CDR3 DNA reads TGTGCCAGCAGCCAGATAACGGGACAGGGGGAAATAATCTTC. Protein product: CASSQITGQGEIIF.

This sequence joins TRBV5-1 and TRBJ2-5, with 7 bases that match TRBD2. V lost 0 bases, J lost 4 bases, and 15 bases stayed unmatched. The CDR3 spans 18 residues. Germline V gene lookup returns CDR1 SGHRS and CDR2 YFSETQ. The CDR3 protein is CASSLALWTAGVAETQYF. The CDR3 DNA sequence: TGCGCCAGCAGCTTGGCCCTCTGGACTGCGGGAGTGGCAGAGACCCAGTACTTC.

V is TRBV19 and J is TRBJ2-1, with TRBD2 identical over 10 bases. The CDR3 consists of 16 residues. V dropped 5 bases and J dropped 10; count of bases not matched to a gene: 14. Germline CDR1 and CDR2: LNHDA and SQIVND (reference sequence). CDR3 region: CASSPLGSGGAWEQFF. The CDR3 nucleotides are TGTGCCAGTAGTCCCCTTGGGAGCGGGGGGGCGTGGGAGCAGTTCTTC.

CDR3 DNA: TGTGCCAGCAGCACCAGGGTTCCGAACACCGGGGAGCTGTTTTTT. This translates into CASSTRVPNTGELFF. The chain links TRBV7-9 to TRBJ2-2; D possibly corresponds to TRBD1 (5 bases). This CDR3 contains 15 residues. Germline assignment: CDR1 SEHNR and CDR2 FQNEAQ (reference sequence). V dropped 5 bases and J dropped 0 bases, with 10 bases sitting between them.

The V gene is TRBV7-2, the J gene TRBJ1-6; 10 nucleotides agree with TRBD1. The CDR3 spans 14 residues. The trim removed 3 bases at V and 9 bases at J, leaving 2 bases unmatched. Germline loops: CDR1 SGHTA, CDR2 FQGNSA. The CDR3 DNA reads TGTGCCAGCAGCTTGAGGACAGGGGGTTCACCCCTCCACTTT. Protein sequence: CASSLRTGGSPLHF. The variable domain in full, with the rest retrieved from reference TRBV7-2 and TRBJ1-6, is GAGVSQSPSNKVTEKGKDVELRCDPISGHTALYWYRQSLGQGLEFLIYFQGNSAPDKSGLPSDRFSAERTGGSVSTLTIQRTQQEDSAVYLCASSLRTGGSPLHFGNGTRLTVT.

V is TRBV11-2 and J is TRBJ2-5, with 8 bases matching TRBD1. The DNA matches TRBJ2-7 better at its end, which makes the J call doubtful. Germline loops: CDR1 SGHAT, CDR2 FQNNGV. The CDR3 runs 14 residues. In DNA, the CDR3 is TGTGCCAGCAGCCTGGGGGACAGGCGAAACGAGCAGTACTTC. As protein: CASSLGDRRNEQYF.

This clone was observed a few times. The gene calls are TRBV19 and TRBJ1-2; 9 bases are a match to TRBD1. The length of the CDR3 is 14 residues. V trimming: 5 bases; J trimming: 5 bases; junction bases outside the gene matches: 6. Germline CDR1 reads LNHDA; CDR2 reads SQIVND (reference sequence). For the CDR3, the DNA is TGTGCCAGTAGTCGTCCCGGGACAGGGTATGGCTACACCTTC. Translated, it gives CASSRPGTGYGYTF.

The rearrangement joins TRBV5-8 to TRBJ2-7; D is uncertain. The germline gives CDR1 SGHTS, CDR2 YDEGEE. The ends were cut back, 4 bases at V and 4 bases at J, with 18 bases in the middle. The CDR3 loop spans 15 amino acids. CDR3 sequence (DNA): TGTGCCAGCAGCACCCCAGACACCGGTGGATACGAGCAGTACTTC. Translating it yields CASSTPDTGGYEQYF. The full variable domain, in which reference TRBV5-8 and TRBJ2-7 provide the parts outside the CDR3, is EAGVTQSPTHLIKTRGQQATLRCSPISGHTSVYWYQQALGLGLQFLLWYDEGEERNRGNFPPRFSGRQFPNYSSELNVNALELEDSALYLCASSTPDTGGYEQYFGPGTRLTVT.

The genes are TRBV7-6 and TRBJ2-3, with 9 bases identical to TRBD2. V was pared by 1 base and J by 2 bases, with 1 base of the junction left unmatched. CDR1 is SGHVS, CDR2 FNYEAQ, per germline. The CDR3 covers 15 residues. Here the CDR3 DNA reads TGTGCCAGCAGCTTAGGCGGGAGGGCCACAGATACGCAGTATTTT. It encodes CASSLGGRATDTQYF.

The V call is TRBV19, the J call TRBJ2-1, with 9 nucleotides matching TRBD2. Germline trimming cut 4 bases from V and 4 bases from J; bases unmatched to any gene: 5. Germline CDR1 is LNHDA and CDR2 is SQIVND (reference sequence). The CDR3 loop spans 15 amino acids. CDR3 loop: CASSRTSVSYNEQFF. The CDR3 DNA sequence: TGTGCCAGTAGTAGGACTAGCGTATCGTACAATGAGCAGTTCTTC.

This clone was counted a few times. The gene calls are TRBV4-1 and TRBJ2-7; D is uncertain. Germline lookup yields CDR1 MGHRA and CDR2 YSYEKL. The germline V and J ends were trimmed by 4 bases and 3 bases, with 16 bases remaining between them. CDR3 length equals 15 residues. CDR3 sequence: CASSLLRGPIYEQYF. The CDR3 nucleotides are TGCGCCAGCAGCCTCCTTCGCGGCCCAATCTACGAGCAGTACTTC.

This chain connects TRBV9 to TRBJ1-5; the D gene is possibly TRBD1 (6 bases). Germline V gene data show CDR1 as SGDLS and CDR2 as YYNGEE. This CDR3 spans 14 amino acids. The germline V and J ends were trimmed by 4 bases and 3 bases, with 11 bases remaining between them. The CDR3 spells CASSPTGNNQPQHF. CDR3 coding DNA: TGTGCCAGCAGCCCAACAGGGAACAATCAGCCCCAGCATTTT.

There are a few counts of this clone. The chain employs TRBV30 and TRBJ2-7; D is perhaps TRBD2 (5 bases). The length of the CDR3 is 15 residues. Germline V gene lookup returns CDR1 GTSNPN and CDR2 SVGIG (reference sequence). Trimming removed 0 bases at V and 4 bases at J, with 16 bases between. The CDR3: CAWSVPTVRGYEQYF. CDR3 sequence (DNA): TGTGCCTGGAGTGTACCAACAGTTCGGGGATACGAGCAGTACTTC.

V gene TRBV9 combines with J gene TRBJ2-5, with D tentatively TRBD1 (5 bases). In germline, CDR1 is SGDLS, CDR2 YYNGEE. V was trimmed by 3 bases and J by 4 bases, leaving 16 bases between them. This CDR3 contains 15 residues. CDR3 in DNA: TGTGCCAGCAGCGGATCTAGTGCAGGGCGAGAGACCCAGTACTTC. Translation: CASSGSSAGRETQYF.

V gene TRBV4-3 combines with J gene TRBJ2-2; 8 bases are shared with TRBD1. The germline V gene encodes CDR1 LGHNA and CDR2 YSLEER. Losses at the gene ends were 6 bases for V and 2 bases for J; bases not matched to a gene: 2. The CDR3 is made up of 14 amino acids. DNA for the CDR3: TGCGCCAGCAGGACAGGGGTAAACACCGGGGAGCTGTTTTTT. Amino acid sequence: CASRTGVNTGELFF.